Following are 20 T cell receptor beta chains from one sample sequenced in a study of cytomegalovirus exposure and HLA in healthy donors (dated by TCRdb to the late 2010s). The library came from the immunoSEQ multiplex PCR assay. TCRdb re-hosts the immuneACCESS table, in-frame sequences only. Its copies lack some clones; in the studies checked, an unresolved V gene accounts for under half of them, and the cause for the rest is not known. This sample has some 230,000 clones in its table, and under 95% of those were observed once. The ten largest clonotypes hold approximately 0.99% of the sample. The specimen was PBMCs. Receptor source: a woman between 18 and 29 years old in good health and CMV-seronegative.

The chain is built from TRBV7-6 and TRBJ1-1; 8 bases are shared with TRBD1. Germline V CDR1 and CDR2: SGHVS, FNYEAQ. V was pared by 3 bases and J by 3 bases, with 3 bases of the junction left unmatched. The CDR3 is made up of 14 amino acids. CDR3 amino acids: CASSFGQGDTEAFF. The CDR3 bases are TGTGCCAGCAGCTTCGGACAGGGAGACACTGAAGCTTTCTTT.

This chain uses TRBV7-8 with TRBJ2-7; 15 nucleotides agree with TRBD2. Trimming at V came to 4 bases and at J to 2 bases, leaving 3 bases not matched to a gene. Germline CDR1 reads SGHVS; CDR2 reads FQNEAQ. The CDR3 runs 16 residues. The CDR3 spells CASSSRTSGRAYEQYF. CDR3 in DNA: TGTGCCAGCAGCTCCCGGACTAGCGGGAGGGCCTACGAGCAGTACTTC. Using reference TRBV7-8 and TRBJ2-7 for the parts outside the CDR3, the full variable domain is GAGVSQSPRYKVAKRGQDVALRCDPISGHVSLFWYQQALGQGPEFLTYFQNEAQLDKSGLPSDRFFAERPEGSVSTLKIQRTQQEDSAVYLCASSSRTSGRAYEQYFGPGTRLTVT.

The rearrangement links TRBV7-2 to TRBJ2-1, with 9 bases lining up with TRBD2. Germline loops: CDR1 SGHTA, CDR2 FQGNSA. Trimming cost V 5 bases and J 4 bases; bases outside gene matches: 6. The CDR3 extends over 15 amino acids. The CDR3 nucleotides read TGTGCCAGCAGCCCAATAGCGGGGGAATACAATGAGCAGTTCTTC. The encoded protein is CASSPIAGEYNEQFF. The full variable domain, its missing parts supplied by reference TRBV7-2 and TRBJ2-1, is GAGVSQSPSNKVTEKGKDVELRCDPISGHTALYWYRQSLGQGLEFLIYFQGNSAPDKSGLPSDRFSAERTGGSVSTLTIQRTQQEDSAVYLCASSPIAGEYNEQFFGPGTRLTVL.

The chain joins TRBV6-6 to TRBJ1-1; D perhaps matches TRBD1 (5 bases). V lost 6 bases, J lost 5 bases, and 7 bases lay in between. The CDR3 totals 11 residues. CDR1 and CDR2 from the germline V gene are MNHNY and SVGAGI (reference sequence). The CDR3 loop is CASSRGTEAFF. CDR3 bases: TGTGCCAGCAGCCGGGGGACTGAAGCTTTCTTT.

J is TRBJ1-4 and V is TRBV2; D remains ambiguous. Germline assignment: CDR1 SNHLY and CDR2 FYNNEI. Trimming took off 3 bases at V and 8 bases at J, with 10 bases between the two ends. The CDR3 is made up of 13 amino acids. The CDR3 bases are TGTGCCAGCAGTGACGTGGGGAGGGAAAAACTGTTTTTT. As protein: CASSDVGREKLFF.

CDR3 in amino acids: CASSHSHGGAFF. The CDR3 DNA sequence: TGTGCCAGCAGTCATAGTCACGGGGGAGCTTTCTTT. The chain carries TRBV27 and TRBJ1-1, with D maybe TRBD1 (5 bases). Per the germline V gene, CDR1 is MNHEY and CDR2 is SMNVEV (reference sequence). V was clipped by 5 bases and J by 10 bases, with 14 bases between them. There are 12 residues in the CDR3.

The chain joins TRBV9 to TRBJ1-2, with D tentatively TRBD1 (5 bases). Trimming took off 0 bases at V and 13 bases at J, with 13 bases between the two ends. Looked up from germline, CDR1 is SGDLS and CDR2 is YYNGEE. CDR3 size: 12 residues. As DNA, the CDR3 is TGTGCCAGCAGCGTAGCGTTGACAGACATCACCTTC. Protein product: CASSVALTDITF.

The rearrangement uses TRBV5-1 and TRBJ1-2, with D maybe TRBD1 (5 bases). The CDR3 is 14 residues long. Deletions cut 0 bases from V and 3 bases from J, with 9 bases between. Germline V gene data show CDR1 as SGHRS and CDR2 as YFSETQ. The CDR3 spells CASSLDGADYGYTF. The CDR3 DNA follows: TGCGCCAGCAGCTTGGATGGGGCCGACTATGGCTACACCTTC.

The sample holds one count of this clone. V usage is TRBV27 and J usage is TRBJ2-3; 9 positions match TRBD2. The V gene end was trimmed by 5 bases and the J gene end by 2 bases; junction bases not matched to a gene: 14. The germline V gene has CDR1 MNHEY and CDR2 SMNVEV (reference sequence). The CDR3 spans 18 residues. CDR3 nucleotides: TGTGCCAGCAGTGCCCGCAGCAGACTAGCGGTCCTCACAGATACGCAGTATTTT. The encoded protein is CASSARSRLAVLTDTQYF.

The V gene is TRBV30, the J gene TRBJ2-1; 8 bases agree with TRBD2. CDR3 length: 17 residues. V shed 3 bases and J 6 bases; nucleotides not matched to a gene: 16. Germline V gene lookup returns CDR1 GTSNPN and CDR2 SVGIG (reference sequence). The CDR3 loop is CAWRGRGVAGRGNEQFF. The CDR3 nucleotides read TGTGCCTGGAGGGGGCGCGGGGTAGCGGGAAGAGGCAATGAGCAGTTCTTC.

The V and J genes are TRBV15 and TRBJ2-7, with D maybe TRBD2 (6 bases). V shed 0 bases and J shed 2 bases, with 20 bases lying between them. There are 18 residues in the CDR3. Germline assignment: CDR1 LNHNV and CDR2 YYDKDF (reference sequence). Here the CDR3 reads CATSRDVLGGILTYEQYF. The CDR3 bases are TGTGCCACCAGCAGAGATGTTCTAGGCGGGATCCTTACCTACGAGCAGTACTTC. Based on the CDR3 plus reference TRBV15 and TRBJ2-7, the full variable domain is DAMVIQNPRYQVTQFGKPVTLSCSQTLNHNVMYWYQQKSSQAPKLLFHYYDKDFNNEADTPDNFQSRRPNTSFCFLDIRSPGLGDTAMYLCATSRDVLGGILTYEQYFGPGTRLTVT.

V usage is TRBV27 and J usage is TRBJ2-3; D is perhaps TRBD2 (6 bases). Germline CDR1 is MNHEY and CDR2 is SMNVEV (reference sequence). With 2 bases removed from V and 7 bases from J, the gap between germline ends came to 10 bases. The CDR3 is 13 amino acids. The DNA for the CDR3 is TGTGCCAGCAGTTTAACCGGGACTCATACGCAGTATTTT. Residues: CASSLTGTHTQYF.

The rearrangement joins TRBV27 to TRBJ1-2; 11 nucleotides line up with TRBD1. This CDR3 region has 17 residues. CDR1 and CDR2 from the germline V gene are MNHEY and SMNVEV (reference sequence). V was pared by 2 bases and J by 4 bases, with 9 bases of the junction left unmatched. The CDR3 DNA sequence: TGTGCCAGCAGTTTAGTAGGACAGGGGGCTTCCGGCTATGGCTACACCTTC. Amino acid sequence: CASSLVGQGASGYGYTF.

This clone occurred once. The chain has TRBV5-1 and TRBJ2-5; the D is unclear. CDR3 length: 14 amino acids. The germline gives CDR1 SGHRS, CDR2 YFSETQ. The germline V and J ends were trimmed by 0 bases and 4 bases, with 10 bases remaining between them. The CDR3 DNA reads as TGCGCCAGCAGCTTGGCCGCGAGAGGAGAGACCCAGTACTTC. Its translation is CASSLAARGETQYF.

The CDR3 sequence: CAHGAGHLGANVLTF. The CDR3 DNA follows: TGTGCGCATGGCGCGGGCCACCTCGGGGCCAACGTCCTGACTTTC. This rearrangement joins TRBV6-1 to TRBJ2-6; D may be TRBD2 (5 bases). CDR1 and CDR2 from the germline V gene are MNHNS and SASEGT. The CDR3 is 15 residues long.

The chain links TRBV27 to TRBJ1-5, with no clear D. The CDR3 has 14 amino acids. The V end was cut by 8 bases, the J end by 4 bases, with 15 bases between. CDR1 is MNHEY, CDR2 SMNVEV, per germline (reference sequence). In DNA form, the CDR3 reads TGTGCCAGCGAACGAACGGTCAATAATCAGCCCCAGCATTTT. It specifies CASERTVNNQPQHF.

This clone has just a few counts. This chain uses TRBV27 with TRBJ1-6; maybe TRBD1 (6 bases). In germline, CDR1 is MNHEY, CDR2 SMNVEV (reference sequence). The CDR3 has 20 amino acids. The V and J ends lost 5 bases and 0 bases respectively, with 23 bases between them. CDR3 amino acids: CASSPTRRSGQSSYNSPLHF. In DNA form, the CDR3 reads TGTGCCAGCAGTCCCACTAGACGCAGCGGACAGAGCTCCTATAATTCACCCCTCCACTTT.

The rearrangement joins TRBV28 to TRBJ2-6; D perhaps matches TRBD2 (7 bases). The CDR3 sequence is 14 residues long. Per germline, CDR1 MDHEN and CDR2 SYDVKM. In DNA form, the CDR3 reads TGTGCACAAGGGGGGGCTTCTGGGGCCAACGTCCTGACTTTC. Encoded protein: CAQGGASGANVLTF.

The chain recombines TRBV19 with TRBJ1-1; D gene ambiguous. V gave up 7 bases and J gave up 1 base, with 16 bases separating them. This CDR3 contains 15 residues. Per the germline V gene, CDR1 is LNHDA and CDR2 is SQIVND (reference sequence). CDR3 amino acids: CASNIFGSANTEAFF. In DNA form, the CDR3 reads TGTGCCAGTAATATTTTCGGGAGCGCGAACACTGAAGCTTTCTTT.

The rearrangement uses TRBV5-4 and TRBJ2-7, with D possibly being TRBD2 (5 bases). There are 16 residues in the CDR3. CDR1 SGHNT and CDR2 YYREEE come from the germline V gene (reference sequence). V was clipped by 0 bases and J by 1 base, with 14 bases between them. The CDR3 nucleotides are TGTGCCAGCAGCTTGGCGCCGGGGAGTAAATCCTACGAGCAGTACTTC. Encoded protein: CASSLAPGSKSYEQYF.